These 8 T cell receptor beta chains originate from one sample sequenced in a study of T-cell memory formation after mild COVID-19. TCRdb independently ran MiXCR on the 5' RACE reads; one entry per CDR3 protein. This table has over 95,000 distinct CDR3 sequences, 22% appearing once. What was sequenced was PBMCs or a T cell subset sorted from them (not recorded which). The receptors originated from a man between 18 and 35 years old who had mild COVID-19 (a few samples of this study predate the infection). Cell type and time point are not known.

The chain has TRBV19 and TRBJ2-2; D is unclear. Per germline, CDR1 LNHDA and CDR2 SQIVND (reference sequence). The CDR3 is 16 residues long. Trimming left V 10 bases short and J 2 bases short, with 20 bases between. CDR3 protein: CATPRVPGLNTGELFF. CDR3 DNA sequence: TGTGCCACCCCAAGGGTGCCAGGTCTCAACACCGGGGAGCTGTTTTTT.

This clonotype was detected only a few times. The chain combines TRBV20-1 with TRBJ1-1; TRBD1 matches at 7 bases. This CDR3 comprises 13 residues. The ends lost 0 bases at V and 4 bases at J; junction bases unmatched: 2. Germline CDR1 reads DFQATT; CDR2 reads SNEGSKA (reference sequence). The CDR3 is CSARDQGGTEAFF. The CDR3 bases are TGCAGTGCTAGAGATCAGGGGGGCACTGAAGCTTTCTTT.

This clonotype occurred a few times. The CDR3 loop reads CASSQAAGDTDTQYF. The CDR3 DNA sequence: TGCGCCAGCAGCCAAGCCGCGGGCGATACAGATACGCAGTATTTT. The V gene is TRBV4-1, the J gene TRBJ2-3; TRBD2 might be the D (5 bases). The V end was cut by 1 base, the J end by 3 bases, with 11 bases between. This CDR3 contains 15 residues. Germline V CDR1 and CDR2: MGHRA, YSYEKL.

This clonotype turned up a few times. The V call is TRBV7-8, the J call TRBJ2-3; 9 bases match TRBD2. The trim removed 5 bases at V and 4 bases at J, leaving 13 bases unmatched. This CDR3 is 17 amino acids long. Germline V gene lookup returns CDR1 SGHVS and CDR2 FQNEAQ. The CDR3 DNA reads TGTGCCAGCAGCCATGAATCCGGCGGGGGGGCCCCAGATACGCAGTATTTT. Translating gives CASSHESGGGAPDTQYF.

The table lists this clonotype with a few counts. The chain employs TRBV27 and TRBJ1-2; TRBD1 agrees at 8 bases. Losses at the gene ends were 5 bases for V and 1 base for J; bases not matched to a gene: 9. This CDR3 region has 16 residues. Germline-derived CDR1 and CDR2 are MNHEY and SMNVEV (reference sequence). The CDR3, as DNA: TGTGCCAGCAGTCTGGAAGGGACAGGAGGTAACTATGGCTACACCTTC. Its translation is CASSLEGTGGNYGYTF.

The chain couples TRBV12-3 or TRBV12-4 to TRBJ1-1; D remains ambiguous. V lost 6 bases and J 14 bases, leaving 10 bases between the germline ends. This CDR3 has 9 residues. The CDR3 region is CASSPPGFF. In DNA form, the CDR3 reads TGTGCCAGCAGCCCCCCGGGGTTCTTT.

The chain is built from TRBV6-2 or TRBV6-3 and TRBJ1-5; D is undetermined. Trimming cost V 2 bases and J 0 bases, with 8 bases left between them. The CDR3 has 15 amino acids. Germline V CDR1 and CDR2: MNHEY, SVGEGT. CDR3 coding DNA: TGTGCCAGCAGTTACCCGCTTTATAGCAATCAGCCCCAGCATTTT. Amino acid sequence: CASSYPLYSNQPQHF.

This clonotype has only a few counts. The CDR3 spells CASSLVTGEEKLFF. In nucleotides, the CDR3 is TGTGCCAGCAGCTTAGTGACAGGAGAGGAAAAACTGTTTTTT. The genes are TRBV7-9 and TRBJ1-4; TRBD1 is a possible D gene (6 bases). This CDR3 region has 14 residues. CDR1 is SEHNR, CDR2 FQNEAQ, per germline (reference sequence). The V end lost 1 base, the J end lost 8 bases, and 11 bases lay between the germline ends.